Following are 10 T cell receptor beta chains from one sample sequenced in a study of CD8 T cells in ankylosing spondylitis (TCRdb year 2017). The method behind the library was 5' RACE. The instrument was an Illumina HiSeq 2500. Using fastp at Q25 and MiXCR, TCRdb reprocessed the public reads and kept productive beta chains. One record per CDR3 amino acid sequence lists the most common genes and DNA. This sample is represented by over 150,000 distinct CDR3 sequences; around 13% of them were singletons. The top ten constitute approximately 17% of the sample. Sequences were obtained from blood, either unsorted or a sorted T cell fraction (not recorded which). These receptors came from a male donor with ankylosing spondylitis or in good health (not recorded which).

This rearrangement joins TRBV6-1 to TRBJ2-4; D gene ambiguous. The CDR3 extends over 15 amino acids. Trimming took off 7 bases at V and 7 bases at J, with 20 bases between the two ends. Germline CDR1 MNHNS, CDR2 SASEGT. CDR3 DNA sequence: TGTGCCAGCAACGTCGACGACACCGGTGGGAACATTCAGTACTTC. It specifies CASNVDDTGGNIQYF.

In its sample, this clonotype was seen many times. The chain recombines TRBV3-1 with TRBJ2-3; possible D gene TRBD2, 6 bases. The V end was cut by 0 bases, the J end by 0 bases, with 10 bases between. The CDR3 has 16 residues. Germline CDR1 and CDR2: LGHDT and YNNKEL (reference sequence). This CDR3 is CASSQEAGGSTDTQYF. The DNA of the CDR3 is TGTGCCAGCAGCCAAGAAGCGGGCGGAAGCACAGATACGCAGTATTTT.

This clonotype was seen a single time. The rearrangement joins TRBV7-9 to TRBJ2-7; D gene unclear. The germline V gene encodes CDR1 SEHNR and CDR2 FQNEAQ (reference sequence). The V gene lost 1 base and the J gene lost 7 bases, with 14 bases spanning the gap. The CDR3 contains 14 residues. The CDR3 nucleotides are TGTGCCAGCAGCTTAGTCTATGGAACGGGTGAGCAGTACTTC. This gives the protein CASSLVYGTGEQYF.

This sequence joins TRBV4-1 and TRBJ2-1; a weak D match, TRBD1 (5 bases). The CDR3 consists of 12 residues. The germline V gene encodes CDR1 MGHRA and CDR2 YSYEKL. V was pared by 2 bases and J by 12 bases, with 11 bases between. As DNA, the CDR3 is TGCGCCAGCAGCCAATCAGGGTTTGTGCAGTTCTTC. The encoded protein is CASSQSGFVQFF.

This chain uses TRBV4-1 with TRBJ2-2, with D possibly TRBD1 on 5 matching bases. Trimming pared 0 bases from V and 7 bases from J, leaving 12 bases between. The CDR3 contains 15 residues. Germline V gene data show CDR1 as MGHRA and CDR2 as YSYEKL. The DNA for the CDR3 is TGCGCCAGCAGCCAAGAGGCCATCAGGGACGGGGAGCTGTTTTTT. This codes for CASSQEAIRDGELFF.

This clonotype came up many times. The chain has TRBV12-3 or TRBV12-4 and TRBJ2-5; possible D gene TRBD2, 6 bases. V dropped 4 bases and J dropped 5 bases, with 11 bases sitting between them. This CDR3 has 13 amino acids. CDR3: CASSWDFQETQYF. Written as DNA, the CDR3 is TGTGCCAGCAGTTGGGACTTCCAGGAGACCCAGTACTTC.

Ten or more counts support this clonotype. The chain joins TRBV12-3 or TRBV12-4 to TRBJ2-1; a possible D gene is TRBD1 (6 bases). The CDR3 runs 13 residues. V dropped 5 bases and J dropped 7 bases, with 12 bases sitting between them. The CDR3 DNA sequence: TGTGCCAGCAGTCCGATCACAGGGAATGAGCAGTTCTTC. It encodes CASSPITGNEQFF.

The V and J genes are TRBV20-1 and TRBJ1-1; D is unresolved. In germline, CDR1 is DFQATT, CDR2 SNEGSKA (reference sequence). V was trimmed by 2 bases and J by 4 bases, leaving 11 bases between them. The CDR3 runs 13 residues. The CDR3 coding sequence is TGCAGTGCTAGATCGGGCAGCGTCACTGAAGCTTTCTTT. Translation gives CSARSGSVTEAFF.

In DNA form, the CDR3 reads TGCAGCGTTGAAGGCGGTCTTAATGAAAAACTGTTTTTT. Protein sequence: CSVEGGLNEKLFF. This rearrangement joins TRBV29-1 to TRBJ1-4; D is uncertain. The germline CDR1 and CDR2 sequences are SQVTM and ANQGSEA. The CDR3 consists of 13 residues. The germline V and J ends were trimmed by 1 base and 4 bases, with 7 bases remaining between them.

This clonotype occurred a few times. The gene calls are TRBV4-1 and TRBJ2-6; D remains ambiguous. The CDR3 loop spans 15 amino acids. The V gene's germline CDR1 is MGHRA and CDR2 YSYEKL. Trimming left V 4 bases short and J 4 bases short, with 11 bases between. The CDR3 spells CASSLYNAGANVLTF. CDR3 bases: TGCGCCAGCAGCCTTTATAACGCGGGGGCCAACGTCCTGACTTTC.